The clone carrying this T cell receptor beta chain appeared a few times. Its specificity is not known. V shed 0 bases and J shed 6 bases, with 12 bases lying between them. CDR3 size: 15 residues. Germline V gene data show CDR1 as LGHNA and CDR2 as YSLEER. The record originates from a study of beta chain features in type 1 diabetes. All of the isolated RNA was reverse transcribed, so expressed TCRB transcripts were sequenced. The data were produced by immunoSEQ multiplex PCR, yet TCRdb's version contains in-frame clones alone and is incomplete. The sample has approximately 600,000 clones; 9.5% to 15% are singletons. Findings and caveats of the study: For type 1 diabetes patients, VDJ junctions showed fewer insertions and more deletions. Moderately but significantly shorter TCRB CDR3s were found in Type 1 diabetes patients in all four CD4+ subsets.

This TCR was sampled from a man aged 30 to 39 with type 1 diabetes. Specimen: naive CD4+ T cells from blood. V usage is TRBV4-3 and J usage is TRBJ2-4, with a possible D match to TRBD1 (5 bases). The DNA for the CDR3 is TGCGCCAGCAGCCAAGATAGGGGCGCGAGAAACATTCAGTACTTC. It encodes CASSQDRGARNIQYF.